This TCR beta chain was obtained from a study of CD8 T cells in ankylosing spondylitis. Study-level results: With a CD8+ phenotype, disease-linked clones were relatively rare in peripheral blood.

On this clonotype itself: What it recognizes is unknown.

Using quantitative 5'-RACE with molecular barcodes, the authors made TCR beta libraries. Each CDR3 protein is one row after TCRdb ran MiXCR on the 5' RACE reads. This table holds about 160,000 distinct CDR3 sequences, 8.5% to 10% found once. The specimen sequenced was blood, either unsorted or a sorted T cell fraction (not recorded which). This clonotype was sampled from a female donor with ankylosing spondylitis or in good health (not recorded which).

The CDR3 is CASNVLVHYEQYF. In nucleotides, the CDR3 is TGTGCCAGCAACGTGTTAGTCCATTACGAGCAGTACTTC. This chain connects TRBV6-2 or TRBV6-3 to TRBJ2-7; no clear D gene. This CDR3 spans 13 amino acids. CDR1 is MNHEY and CDR2 is SVGEGT in the germline V gene. Trimming took off 7 bases at V and 4 bases at J, with 14 bases between the two ends.